A selection of T cell receptor beta chains follows, all from one sample in a study of CD8 T cells in Susac syndrome. Each CDR3 protein gets one entry after TCRdb re-called the immunoSEQ multiplex PCR reads with MiXCR. The table has approximately 160,000 distinct CDR3 sequences, 93% seen once. The sequencing input was CD4+ T cells from PBMCs. The receptor source for this set is a human donor with multiple sclerosis. Both conserved end residues are part of each CDR3. Fields, in order: J gene, clone size, D gene, V gene, CDR3 protein, CDR3 DNA. The D gene is left open where the match is weak. Some rows mark clone size as missing; the rest say once, few, many or name a class of expanded clone.

TRBJ2-1,NA,NA,TRBV7-3,CASSLSLTYNEQFF,TGTGCCAGCAGCTTATCGCTCACCTACAATGAGCAGTTCTTC
TRBJ2-7,NA,NA,TRBV4-1,CASSFGPNDRGSSYEQYF,TGCGCCAGCAGTTTTGGCCCCAATGACAGAGGGAGCTCCTACGAGCAGTACTTC
TRBJ1-6,NA,TRBD1,TRBV9,CASSVAPGTGDSPLHF,TGTGCCAGCAGCGTAGCCCCGGGGACAGGGGATTCACCCCTCCACTTT
TRBJ2-5,once,NA,TRBV27,CASTNRGTHQETQYF,TGTGCCAGCACTAATCGCGGGACACACCAAGAGACCCAGTACTTC
TRBJ1-2,NA,NA,TRBV28,CASSTMGLSPYGYTF,TGTGCCAGCAGTACGATGGGACTTTCCCCTTATGGCTACACCTTC
TRBJ2-2,NA,NA,TRBV12-3/TRBV12-4,CASSNRATGELFF,TGTGCCAGCAGTAACAGGGCCACCGGGGAGCTGTTTTTT
TRBJ2-7,NA,TRBD1,TRBV30,CAGTGTWNEQYF,TGTGCCGGGACAGGGACCTGGAACGAGCAGTACTTC
TRBJ2-3,NA,NA,TRBV5-6,CASSPTGSTDTQYF,TGTGCCAGCAGCCCGACAGGCAGCACAGATACGCAGTATTTT
TRBJ2-7,few,NA,TRBV18,CASSPGRSYEQYF,TGTGCCAGCTCACCGGGGCGCTCCTACGAGCAGTACTTC
TRBJ2-2,NA,TRBD2,TRBV10-3,CATSLAGGGTGELFF,TGTGCCACCTCACTAGCGGGAGGTGGTACCGGGGAGCTGTTTTTT
TRBJ2-1,NA,TRBD1,TRBV5-1,CASSPQGTENYNEQFF,TGCGCCAGCAGCCCACAGGGGACAGAGAACTACAATGAGCAGTTCTTC
TRBJ2-7,NA,NA,TRBV12-3/TRBV12-4,CASSLNYRAPEYF,TGTGCCAGCAGCTTAAACTACAGGGCGCCGGAGTACTTC
TRBJ2-3,NA,TRBD1,TRBV7-9,CASSRQGVDTQYF,TGTGCCAGCAGTCGACAGGGGGTAGATACGCAGTATTTT
TRBJ2-1,NA,TRBD2,TRBV2,CASFTGRGSYNEQFF,TGTGCCAGCTTCACGGGGAGGGGCTCCTACAATGAGCAGTTCTTC
TRBJ2-6,NA,NA,TRBV4-2,CASSPLGLPSGANVLTF,TGTGCCAGCAGCCCCCTGGGACTGCCCTCTGGGGCCAACGTCCTGACTTTC
TRBJ2-2,NA,NA,TRBV14,CASSRRLVAATGELFF,TGTGCCAGCAGCCGACGGCTCGTAGCGGCGACCGGGGAGCTGTTTTTT
TRBJ1-1,NA,NA,TRBV14,CASSRSLNTEAFF,TGTGCCAGCAGCCGTAGCTTGAACACTGAAGCTTTCTTT
TRBJ2-1,NA,NA,TRBV13,CASSLVGTYNEQFF,TGTGCCAGCAGCTTAGTGGGAACCTACAATGAGCAGTTCTTC